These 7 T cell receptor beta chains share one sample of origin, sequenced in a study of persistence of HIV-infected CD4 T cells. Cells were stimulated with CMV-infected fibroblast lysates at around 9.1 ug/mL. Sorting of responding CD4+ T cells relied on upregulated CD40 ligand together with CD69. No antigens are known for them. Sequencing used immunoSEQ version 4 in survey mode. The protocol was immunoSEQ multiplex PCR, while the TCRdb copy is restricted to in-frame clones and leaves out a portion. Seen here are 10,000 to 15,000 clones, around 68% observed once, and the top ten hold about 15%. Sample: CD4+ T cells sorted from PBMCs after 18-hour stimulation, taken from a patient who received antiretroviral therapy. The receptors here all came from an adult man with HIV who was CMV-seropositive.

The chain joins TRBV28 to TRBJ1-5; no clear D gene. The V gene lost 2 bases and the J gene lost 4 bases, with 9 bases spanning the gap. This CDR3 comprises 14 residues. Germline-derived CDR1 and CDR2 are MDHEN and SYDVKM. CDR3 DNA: TGTGCCAGCAGTTTACGGTCGGGGAATCAGCCCCAGCATTTT. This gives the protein CASSLRSGNQPQHF.

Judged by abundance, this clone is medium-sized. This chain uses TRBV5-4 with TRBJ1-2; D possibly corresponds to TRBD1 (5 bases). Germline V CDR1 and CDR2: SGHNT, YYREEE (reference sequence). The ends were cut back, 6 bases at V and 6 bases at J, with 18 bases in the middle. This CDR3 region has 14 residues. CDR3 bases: TGTGCCAGCAACACACCCGGTGAGGGGAATGGCTACACCTTC. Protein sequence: CASNTPGEGNGYTF.

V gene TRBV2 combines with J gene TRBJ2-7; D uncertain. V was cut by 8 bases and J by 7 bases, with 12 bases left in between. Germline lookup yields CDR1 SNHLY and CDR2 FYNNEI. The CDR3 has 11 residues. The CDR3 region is CASSPFGEQYF. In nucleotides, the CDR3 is TGTGCCAGCTCTCCCTTTGGGGAGCAGTACTTC.

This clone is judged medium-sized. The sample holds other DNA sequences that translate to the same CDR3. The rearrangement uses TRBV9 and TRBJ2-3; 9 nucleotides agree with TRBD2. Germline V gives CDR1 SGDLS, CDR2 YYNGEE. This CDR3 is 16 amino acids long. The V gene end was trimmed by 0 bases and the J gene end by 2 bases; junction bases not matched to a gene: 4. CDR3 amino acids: CASSVGAGGSTDTQYF. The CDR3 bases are TGTGCCAGCAGCGTAGGAGCGGGGGGCTCCACAGATACGCAGTATTTT.

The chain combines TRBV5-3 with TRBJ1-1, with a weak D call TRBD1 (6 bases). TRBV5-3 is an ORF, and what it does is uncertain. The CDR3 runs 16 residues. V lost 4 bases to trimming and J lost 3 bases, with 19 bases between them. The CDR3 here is CARSIPGASTDTEAFF. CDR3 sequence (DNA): TGTGCCAGAAGCATACCAGGGGCTTCAACGGACACTGAAGCTTTCTTT.

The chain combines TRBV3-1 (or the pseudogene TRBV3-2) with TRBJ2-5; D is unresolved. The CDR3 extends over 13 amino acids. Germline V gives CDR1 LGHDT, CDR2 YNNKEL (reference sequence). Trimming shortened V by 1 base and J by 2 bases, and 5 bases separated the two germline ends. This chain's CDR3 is CASSQGTQETQYF. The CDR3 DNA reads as TGTGCCAGCAGCCAAGGTACTCAAGAGACCCAGTACTTC.

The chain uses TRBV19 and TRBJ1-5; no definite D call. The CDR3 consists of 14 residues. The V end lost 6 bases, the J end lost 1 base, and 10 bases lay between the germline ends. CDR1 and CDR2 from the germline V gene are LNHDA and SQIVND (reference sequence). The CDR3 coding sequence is TGTGCCAGTAGGGAGGGTCGGAGCAATCAGCCCCAGCATTTT. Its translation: CASREGRSNQPQHF. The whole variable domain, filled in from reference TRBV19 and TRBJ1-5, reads DGGITQSPKYLFRKEGQNVTLSCEQNLNHDAMYWYRQDPGQGLRLIYYSQIVNDFQKGDIAEGYSVSREKKESFPLTVTSAQKNPTAFYLCASREGRSNQPQHFGDGTRLSIL.